This is a list of T cell receptor beta chains from one sample in a study of post-analysis software for immune sequencing data. TCRdb re-called the PCR reads with MiXCR, one entry per CDR3 protein. The sample has approximately 770,000 distinct CDR3 sequences; 35% to 55% are singletons. Material for sequencing was blood. The receptors here all came from a girl aged 10 to 17 with multiple sclerosis. Both conserved end residues are part of each CDR3. The D gene is left open where the match is weak. The listing skips clone size in some rows; elsewhere it reads once, few, many or a size class.

clone_size: NA; j_call: TRBJ1-1; v_call: TRBV28; d_call: NA; cdr3_aa: CASSNRADTEAFF; cdr3_nt: TGTGCCAGCAGTAACAGGGCCGACACTGAAGCTTTCTTT
clone_size: NA; j_call: TRBJ2-4; v_call: TRBV12-3/TRBV12-4; d_call: TRBD2; cdr3_aa: CASSLSGRGNIQYF; cdr3_nt: TGTGCCAGCAGCCTTAGCGGGAGAGGGAACATTCAGTACTTC
clone_size: NA; j_call: TRBJ1-1; v_call: TRBV10-3; d_call: NA; cdr3_aa: CAISEAKGGSTEAFF; cdr3_nt: TGTGCCATCAGTGAGGCGAAGGGAGGGAGCACTGAAGCTTTCTTT
clone_size: NA; j_call: TRBJ2-1; v_call: TRBV20-1; d_call: TRBD1; cdr3_aa: CSASGQGHEQFF; cdr3_nt: TGCAGTGCTAGTGGACAGGGGCATGAGCAGTTCTTC
clone_size: NA; j_call: TRBJ2-4; v_call: TRBV6-5; d_call: NA; cdr3_aa: CASLGQLGIQYF; cdr3_nt: TGTGCCAGCCTCGGACAGCTGGGCATTCAGTACTTC
clone_size: NA; j_call: TRBJ2-7; v_call: TRBV9; d_call: TRBD1; cdr3_aa: CASTPGQGIDEQYF; cdr3_nt: TGTGCCAGTACCCCGGGACAGGGAATAGACGAGCAGTACTTC
clone_size: NA; j_call: TRBJ2-3; v_call: TRBV20-1; d_call: NA; cdr3_aa: CSARLTSTDTQYF; cdr3_nt: TGCAGTGCTAGACTAACTAGCACAGATACGCAGTATTTT
clone_size: few; j_call: TRBJ2-7; v_call: TRBV4-2; d_call: NA; cdr3_aa: CASSAAGHPTYEQYF; cdr3_nt: TGTGCCAGCAGCGCGGCGGGACATCCTACTTACGAGCAGTACTTC
clone_size: NA; j_call: TRBJ2-3; v_call: TRBV6-1; d_call: TRBD2; cdr3_aa: CASRADKRAGRLAALGDTQYF; cdr3_nt: TGTGCCAGCAGGGCGGACAAGAGGGCTGGACGGCTAGCGGCGCTGGGAGATACGCAGTATTTT
clone_size: NA; j_call: TRBJ2-7; v_call: TRBV5-1; d_call: NA; cdr3_aa: CASSQPVVEGSYEQYF; cdr3_nt: TGCGCCAGCAGCCAGCCTGTCGTGGAGGGTAGCTACGAGCAGTACTTC
clone_size: NA; j_call: TRBJ1-2; v_call: TRBV18; d_call: TRBD1; cdr3_aa: CASSRDRINYGYTF; cdr3_nt: TGTGCCAGCTCACGGGACAGAATTAACTATGGCTACACCTTC
clone_size: NA; j_call: TRBJ2-3; v_call: TRBV7-2; d_call: TRBD2; cdr3_aa: CASSSSHCCGGRPLGAQYF; cdr3_nt: TGTGCCAGTAGCTCCTCCCACTGTTGTGGCGGGAGACCCCTGGGGGCGCAGTATTTT
clone_size: few; j_call: TRBJ2-5; v_call: TRBV27; d_call: TRBD2; cdr3_aa: CASGSGMQETQYF; cdr3_nt: TGTGCCAGCGGTAGCGGGATGCAAGAGACCCAGTACTTC
clone_size: few; j_call: TRBJ2-7; v_call: TRBV12-3/TRBV12-4; d_call: NA; cdr3_aa: CASSPLPGQMGEQYF; cdr3_nt: TGTGCCAGCAGTCCTCTCCCGGGCCAGATGGGCGAGCAGTACTTC
clone_size: few; j_call: TRBJ1-2; v_call: TRBV12-3/TRBV12-4; d_call: TRBD1; cdr3_aa: CASSGNRGLSGYTF; cdr3_nt: TGTGCCAGCAGTGGAAACAGGGGGCTGTCTGGCTACACCTTC
clone_size: NA; j_call: TRBJ1-2; v_call: TRBV7-2; d_call: NA; cdr3_aa: CASSPRRERNYGYTF; cdr3_nt: TGTGCCAGCAGCCCCCGACGGGAACGTAACTATGGCTACACCTTC
clone_size: NA; j_call: TRBJ2-1; v_call: TRBV5-1; d_call: TRBD2; cdr3_aa: CASSDGLAANNEQFF; cdr3_nt: TGCGCCAGCAGCGACGGACTAGCGGCTAACAATGAGCAGTTCTTC
clone_size: NA; j_call: TRBJ1-5; v_call: TRBV20-1; d_call: TRBD1; cdr3_aa: CSAWTGLERGQPQHF; cdr3_nt: TGCAGTGCTTGGACAGGGTTGGAAAGGGGTCAGCCCCAGCATTTT
clone_size: few; j_call: TRBJ2-6; v_call: TRBV7-3; d_call: NA; cdr3_aa: CASRNPTGPGANVLTF; cdr3_nt: TGTGCCAGCAGGAATCCCACAGGGCCCGGGGCCAACGTCCTGACTTTC
clone_size: NA; j_call: TRBJ2-3; v_call: TRBV7-8; d_call: TRBD2; cdr3_aa: CASRAQGGYSTDTQYF; cdr3_nt: TGTGCCAGCAGAGCCCAGGGAGGGTACAGCACAGATACACAGTATTTT
clone_size: few; j_call: TRBJ2-7; v_call: TRBV7-3; d_call: NA; cdr3_aa: CASSLTSGAYYEQYF; cdr3_nt: TGTGCCAGCAGCTTAACTTCTGGGGCCTACTACGAGCAGTACTTC
clone_size: NA; j_call: TRBJ1-5; v_call: TRBV3-1; d_call: NA; cdr3_aa: CASSQGTVGGQPQHF; cdr3_nt: TGTGCCAGCAGCCAAGGGACAGTGGGGGGCCAGCCCCAGCATTTT
clone_size: few; j_call: TRBJ2-3; v_call: TRBV12-3/TRBV12-4; d_call: NA; cdr3_aa: CASSSLHTQYF; cdr3_nt: TGTGCCAGCAGTTCCCTGCATACGCAGTATTTT
clone_size: NA; j_call: TRBJ1-1; v_call: TRBV7-9; d_call: NA; cdr3_aa: CASSPGGGSATEAFF; cdr3_nt: TGTGCCAGCAGCCCCGGGGGGGGATCGGCCACTGAAGCTTTCTTT
clone_size: few; j_call: TRBJ2-6; v_call: TRBV24-1; d_call: NA; cdr3_aa: CATNRDESNVLTF; cdr3_nt: TGTGCCACCAACAGGGACGAATCCAACGTCCTGACTTTC
clone_size: NA; j_call: TRBJ2-1; v_call: TRBV27; d_call: NA; cdr3_aa: CASSWGPNYNEQFF; cdr3_nt: TGTGCCAGCAGTTGGGGACCGAACTACAATGAGCAGTTCTTC
clone_size: NA; j_call: TRBJ2-7; v_call: TRBV20-1; d_call: NA; cdr3_aa: CSARDPDFTYEQYF; cdr3_nt: TGCAGTGCTAGAGATCCGGACTTTACCTACGAGCAGTACTTC
clone_size: NA; j_call: TRBJ2-1; v_call: TRBV29-1; d_call: NA; cdr3_aa: CSAGDNYNEQFF; cdr3_nt: TGCAGCGCCGGGGACAACTACAATGAGCAGTTCTTC
clone_size: NA; j_call: TRBJ1-2; v_call: TRBV10-3; d_call: TRBD1; cdr3_aa: CAISPGQTYGYTF; cdr3_nt: TGTGCCATCAGCCCGGGACAGACCTATGGCTACACCTTC
clone_size: NA; j_call: TRBJ2-7; v_call: TRBV4-1; d_call: TRBD1; cdr3_aa: CASSPVETGGGYEQYF; cdr3_nt: TGCGCCAGCAGCCCCGTAGAGACAGGGGGCGGGTACGAGCAGTACTTC
clone_size: NA; j_call: TRBJ2-1; v_call: TRBV5-1; d_call: NA; cdr3_aa: CASSLAPAGYNEQFF; cdr3_nt: TGCGCCAGCAGCTTGGCCCCAGCGGGCTACAATGAGCAGTTCTTC
clone_size: NA; j_call: TRBJ2-7; v_call: TRBV7-9; d_call: TRBD1; cdr3_aa: CASSSDRGNEQYF; cdr3_nt: TGTGCCAGCAGCTCGGACAGGGGCAACGAGCAGTACTTC
clone_size: few; j_call: TRBJ2-3; v_call: TRBV7-2; d_call: NA; cdr3_aa: CASSARSFLRPELTDTQYF; cdr3_nt: TGTGCCAGCAGCGCCCGGTCTTTCCTTAGGCCAGAGCTCACAGATACGCAGTATTTT
clone_size: few; j_call: TRBJ2-7; v_call: TRBV6-6; d_call: NA; cdr3_aa: CASSYSNTPSEAYEQYF; cdr3_nt: TGTGCCAGCAGTTACTCGAACACCCCTAGCGAGGCCTACGAGCAGTACTTC
clone_size: NA; j_call: TRBJ2-5; v_call: TRBV28; d_call: TRBD1; cdr3_aa: CASSLTLQGSQETQYF; cdr3_nt: TGTGCCAGCAGTTTAACGCTACAGGGGAGTCAAGAGACCCAGTACTTC
clone_size: few; j_call: TRBJ1-1; v_call: TRBV7-3; d_call: TRBD1; cdr3_aa: CASSRQGGDTEAFF; cdr3_nt: TGTGCCAGCAGCAGACAGGGTGGGGACACTGAAGCTTTCTTT
clone_size: NA; j_call: TRBJ1-2; v_call: TRBV2; d_call: NA; cdr3_aa: CASSEVGAIGYTF; cdr3_nt: TGTGCCAGCAGCGAAGTTGGGGCAATCGGCTACACCTTC
clone_size: NA; j_call: TRBJ2-7; v_call: TRBV30; d_call: TRBD2; cdr3_aa: CAWTTSGRVYEQYF; cdr3_nt: TGTGCCTGGACGACTAGCGGGAGAGTGTACGAGCAGTACTTC
clone_size: NA; j_call: TRBJ2-3; v_call: TRBV20-1; d_call: NA; cdr3_aa: CSAPWDPIRTDTQYF; cdr3_nt: TGCAGTGCCCCATGGGACCCTATCAGAACAGATACGCAGTATTTT
clone_size: NA; j_call: TRBJ2-7; v_call: TRBV27; d_call: TRBD2; cdr3_aa: CASTLAGIYEQYF; cdr3_nt: TGTGCCAGCACTTTAGCGGGAATCTACGAGCAGTACTTC
clone_size: many; j_call: TRBJ1-5; v_call: TRBV6-2/TRBV6-3; d_call: NA; cdr3_aa: CASTERQAFGPQHF; cdr3_nt: TGTGCCAGCACCGAGAGGCAGGCCTTTGGTCCCCAGCATTTT
clone_size: NA; j_call: TRBJ2-1; v_call: TRBV9; d_call: TRBD2; cdr3_aa: CASSAETSGLTNEQFF; cdr3_nt: TGTGCCAGCAGCGCTGAGACTAGCGGGCTAACTAATGAGCAGTTCTTC
clone_size: few; j_call: TRBJ2-1; v_call: TRBV27; d_call: NA; cdr3_aa: CASSFGLSYNEQFF; cdr3_nt: TGTGCCAGCAGTTTCGGGTTGTCCTACAATGAGCAGTTCTTC
clone_size: NA; j_call: TRBJ2-7; v_call: TRBV20-1; d_call: NA; cdr3_aa: CSASGQGPEQYF; cdr3_nt: TGCAGTGCTAGCGGACAAGGGCCCGAGCAGTACTTC
clone_size: NA; j_call: TRBJ1-2; v_call: TRBV12-3/TRBV12-4; d_call: NA; cdr3_aa: CASSLPGSYTF; cdr3_nt: TGTGCCAGCAGTTTACCAGGGAGCTACACCTTC
clone_size: few; j_call: TRBJ2-3; v_call: TRBV20-1; d_call: TRBD2; cdr3_aa: CSARPSGRVSDTQYF; cdr3_nt: TGCAGTGCTAGGCCTAGCGGGAGGGTGTCAGATACGCAGTATTTT
clone_size: few; j_call: TRBJ2-7; v_call: TRBV5-1; d_call: NA; cdr3_aa: CASSLGQHSYEQYF; cdr3_nt: TGCGCCAGCAGCTTGGGACAGCATTCCTACGAGCAGTACTTC
clone_size: few; j_call: TRBJ2-7; v_call: TRBV12-3/TRBV12-4; d_call: NA; cdr3_aa: CASSPDGSSYEQYF; cdr3_nt: TGTGCCAGCAGTCCGGACGGAAGCTCCTACGAGCAGTACTTC
clone_size: few; j_call: TRBJ2-3; v_call: TRBV20-1; d_call: TRBD2; cdr3_aa: CSARDIPSGRGDTQYF; cdr3_nt: TGCAGTGCTAGAGATATACCTAGCGGGAGGGGAGATACGCAGTATTTT
clone_size: NA; j_call: TRBJ2-1; v_call: TRBV12-3/TRBV12-4; d_call: NA; cdr3_aa: CASSLASHLPSTYNEQFF; cdr3_nt: TGTGCCAGCAGCTTGGCCTCTCATCTGCCGTCTACCTACAATGAGCAGTTCTTC
clone_size: few; j_call: TRBJ2-1; v_call: TRBV20-1; d_call: TRBD2; cdr3_aa: CSAAGLAGYNEQFF; cdr3_nt: TGCAGTGCGGCGGGACTAGCGGGTTACAATGAGCAGTTCTTC
clone_size: NA; j_call: TRBJ1-2; v_call: TRBV20-1; d_call: NA; cdr3_aa: CSASGGIANYGYTF; cdr3_nt: TGCAGTGCTAGTGGGGGAATCGCTAACTATGGCTACACCTTC
clone_size: few; j_call: TRBJ2-5; v_call: TRBV29-1; d_call: NA; cdr3_aa: CSGGRMEETQYF; cdr3_nt: TGCAGCGGTGGTCGGATGGAAGAGACCCAGTACTTC
clone_size: NA; j_call: TRBJ2-2; v_call: TRBV27; d_call: NA; cdr3_aa: CASSLFDSGELFF; cdr3_nt: TGTGCCAGCAGTTTATTTGACTCCGGGGAGCTGTTTTTT
clone_size: few; j_call: TRBJ2-5; v_call: TRBV13; d_call: TRBD2; cdr3_aa: CASSPGTSGSLETQYF; cdr3_nt: TGTGCCAGCAGCCCCGGGACTAGCGGGAGTTTAGAGACCCAGTACTTC
clone_size: NA; j_call: TRBJ1-2; v_call: TRBV9; d_call: NA; cdr3_aa: CASSVATEYGHTF; cdr3_nt: TGTGCCAGCAGCGTAGCGACAGAGTATGGCCACACCTTC
clone_size: few; j_call: TRBJ2-3; v_call: TRBV24-1; d_call: NA; cdr3_aa: CATSDGAASPGGTQYF; cdr3_nt: TGTGCCACCAGTGATGGAGCAGCCTCGCCTGGAGGTACGCAGTATTTT
clone_size: NA; j_call: TRBJ2-6; v_call: TRBV18; d_call: TRBD1; cdr3_aa: CASSGYRGEGANVLTF; cdr3_nt: TGTGCCAGCTCAGGCTACAGGGGGGAAGGGGCCAACGTCCTGACTTTC
clone_size: NA; j_call: TRBJ2-7; v_call: TRBV6-2/TRBV6-3; d_call: NA; cdr3_aa: CASTRRSSNEQYF; cdr3_nt: TGTGCCAGCACCCGTCGTAGCTCCAACGAGCAGTACTTC